This T cell receptor (beta chain) was sequenced in a study of sequential checkpoint blockade in melanoma. Whole-study context: Arm A got nivolumab then ipilimumab; arm B the reverse, 1:1. After both sequences, patients received maintenance nivolumab.

The CDR3 extends over 16 amino acids. V lost 1 base to trimming and J lost 11 bases; unmatched junction nucleotides: 7. Per the germline V gene, CDR1 is LNHNV and CDR2 is YYDKDF (reference sequence). TCRdb's copy holds only in-frame clones and misses some; the assay was immunoSEQ multiplex PCR. The data contain about 29,000 clones, approximately 75% of them singletons. Treatment indicated: randomized to nivolumab then ipilimumab (arm A) or the reverse (arm B). DNA-damaging chemotherapy had not been given to any patient beforehand. PBMC sorting kept live CD3+CD8+ cells without CD19 or CD56. V is TRBV15 and J is TRBJ2-6, with 11 bases identical to TRBD1. The sample here was CD8+ T cells sorted from blood (inferred from file names), taken from a patient given nivolumab and ipilimumab in sequence. The TCR originated in a human donor with melanoma. The CDR3 region is CATSRGTGGAADVLTF. The CDR3 nucleotides are TGTGCCACCAGCAGAGGGACAGGGGGCGCAGCCGACGTCCTGACTTTC.